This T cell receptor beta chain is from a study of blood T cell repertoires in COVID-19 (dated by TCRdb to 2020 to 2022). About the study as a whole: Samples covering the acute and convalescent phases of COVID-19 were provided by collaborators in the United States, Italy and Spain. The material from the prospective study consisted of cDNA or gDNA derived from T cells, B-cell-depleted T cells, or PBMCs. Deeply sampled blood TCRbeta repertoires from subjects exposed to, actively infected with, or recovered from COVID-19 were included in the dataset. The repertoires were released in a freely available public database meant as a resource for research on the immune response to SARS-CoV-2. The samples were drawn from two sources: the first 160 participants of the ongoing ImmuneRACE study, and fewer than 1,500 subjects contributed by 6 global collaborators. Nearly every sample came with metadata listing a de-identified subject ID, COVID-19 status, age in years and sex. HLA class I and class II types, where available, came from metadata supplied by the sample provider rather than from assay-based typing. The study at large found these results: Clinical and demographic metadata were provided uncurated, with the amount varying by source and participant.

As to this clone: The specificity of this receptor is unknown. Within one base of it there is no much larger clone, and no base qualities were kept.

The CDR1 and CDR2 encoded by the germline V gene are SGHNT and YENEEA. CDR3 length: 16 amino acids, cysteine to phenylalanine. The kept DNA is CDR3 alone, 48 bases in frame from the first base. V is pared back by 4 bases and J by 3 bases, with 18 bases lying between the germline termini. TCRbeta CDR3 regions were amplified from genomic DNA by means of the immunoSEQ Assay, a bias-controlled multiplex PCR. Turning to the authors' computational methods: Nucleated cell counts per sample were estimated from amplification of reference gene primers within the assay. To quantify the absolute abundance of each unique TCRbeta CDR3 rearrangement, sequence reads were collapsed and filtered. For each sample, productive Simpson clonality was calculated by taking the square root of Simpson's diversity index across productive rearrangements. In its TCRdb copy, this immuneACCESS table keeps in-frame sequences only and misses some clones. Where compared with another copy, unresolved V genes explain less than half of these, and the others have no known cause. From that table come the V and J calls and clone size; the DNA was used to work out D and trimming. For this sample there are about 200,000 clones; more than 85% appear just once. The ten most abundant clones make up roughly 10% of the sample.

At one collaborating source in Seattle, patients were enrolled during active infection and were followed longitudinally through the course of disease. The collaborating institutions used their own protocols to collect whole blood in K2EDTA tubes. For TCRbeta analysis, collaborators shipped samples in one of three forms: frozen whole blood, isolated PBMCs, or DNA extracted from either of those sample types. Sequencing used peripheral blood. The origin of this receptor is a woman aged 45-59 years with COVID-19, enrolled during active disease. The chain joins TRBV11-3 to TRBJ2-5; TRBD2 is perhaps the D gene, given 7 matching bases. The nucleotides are TGTGCCAGCAGCTCGTCCCTGCAGGGGAGGGAAGAGACCCAGTACTTC. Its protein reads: CASSSSLQGREETQYF.